Only a few counts were recorded for the clone carrying this T cell receptor beta chain. The data were obtained in a study of OX40 agonist ivuxolimab in advanced cancers. The CDR3 is 15 residues long. CDR1 is SGHTA and CDR2 is FQGNSA in the germline V gene. With 5 bases clipped from V and 2 bases from J, the junction kept 6 bases outside the gene matches. Method: immunoSEQ multiplex PCR; TCRdb's copy keeps in-frame clones and lacks some. The sample shows approximately 30,000 clones, 81% of them seen only once. The sample here was CD4+ or CD8+ T cells sorted from blood, taken in a trial of the OX40 agonist ivuxolimab. The sequence was collected from an adult with an advanced solid tumor such as melanoma, head and neck, liver or kidney cancer. This chain uses TRBV7-2 with TRBJ1-5, with 7 positions matching TRBD1. The CDR3 sequence is CASSADRVGNQPQHF. In nucleotides, the CDR3 is TGTGCCAGCAGCGCCGACAGGGTGGGCAATCAGCCCCAGCATTTT.